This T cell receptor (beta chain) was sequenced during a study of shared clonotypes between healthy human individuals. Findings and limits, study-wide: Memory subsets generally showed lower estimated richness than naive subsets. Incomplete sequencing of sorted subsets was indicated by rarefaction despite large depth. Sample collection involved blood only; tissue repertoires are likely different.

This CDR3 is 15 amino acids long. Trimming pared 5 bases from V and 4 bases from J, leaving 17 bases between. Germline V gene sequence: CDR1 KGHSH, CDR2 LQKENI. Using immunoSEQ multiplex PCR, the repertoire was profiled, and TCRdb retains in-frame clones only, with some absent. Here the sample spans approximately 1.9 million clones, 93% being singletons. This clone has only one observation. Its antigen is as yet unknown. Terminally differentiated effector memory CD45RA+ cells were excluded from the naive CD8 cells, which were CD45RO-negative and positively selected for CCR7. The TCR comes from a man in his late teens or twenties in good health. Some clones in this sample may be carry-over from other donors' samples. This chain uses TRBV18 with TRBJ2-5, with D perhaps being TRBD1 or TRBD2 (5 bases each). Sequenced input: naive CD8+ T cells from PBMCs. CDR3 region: CASSDRTTRGETQYF. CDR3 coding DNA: TGTGCCAGCTCAGATCGGACCACGAGGGGAGAGACCCAGTACTTC.